The sequence of this T cell receptor beta chain was determined in a study of long-term antiretroviral therapy in people with HIV. About this clone itself: Its target is not known.

Assay version v3.0 of immunoSEQ was used, and it was run at survey level. Sequencing was performed with immunoSEQ multiplex PCR; in TCRdb, only in-frame clones are kept and a portion is missing. The sample gives around 30,000 clones, around 95% of which show up once; 7% to 8.5% is in the top ten. Clinicians in the United States treated all participants with HIV. The study's findings and limits: Investigators report no available data on ART adherence, viral resistance or therapy changes.

The sample here was unsorted PBMCs, taken 5.3 years after starting antiretroviral therapy. The clonotype comes from a man younger than 40 with HIV.

The CDR3 protein is CASSPGTVFNQPQHF. The CDR3 nucleotides read TGTGCCAGCAGCCCGGGGACGGTTTTCAATCAGCCCCAGCATTTT. This sequence joins TRBV9 and TRBJ1-5, with a possible D match to TRBD1 (5 bases). Germline CDR1 reads SGDLS; CDR2 reads YYNGEE. Trimming took 4 bases from V and 3 from J, leaving 14 bases between them. This CDR3 spans 15 amino acids.